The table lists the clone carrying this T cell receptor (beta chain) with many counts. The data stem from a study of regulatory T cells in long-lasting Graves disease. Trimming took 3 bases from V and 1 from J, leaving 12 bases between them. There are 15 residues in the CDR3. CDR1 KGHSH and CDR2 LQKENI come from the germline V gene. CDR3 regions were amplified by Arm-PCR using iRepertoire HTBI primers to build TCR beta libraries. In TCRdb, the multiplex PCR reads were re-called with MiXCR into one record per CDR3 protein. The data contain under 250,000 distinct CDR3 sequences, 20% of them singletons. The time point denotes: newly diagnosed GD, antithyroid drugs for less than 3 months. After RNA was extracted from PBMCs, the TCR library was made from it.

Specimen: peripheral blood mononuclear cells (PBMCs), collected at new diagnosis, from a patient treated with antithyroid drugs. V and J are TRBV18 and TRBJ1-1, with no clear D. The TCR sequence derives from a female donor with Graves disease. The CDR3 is CASSPPTAGNTEAFF. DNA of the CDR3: TGTGCCAGCTCACCTCCAACGGCGGGGAACACTGAAGCTTTCTTT.